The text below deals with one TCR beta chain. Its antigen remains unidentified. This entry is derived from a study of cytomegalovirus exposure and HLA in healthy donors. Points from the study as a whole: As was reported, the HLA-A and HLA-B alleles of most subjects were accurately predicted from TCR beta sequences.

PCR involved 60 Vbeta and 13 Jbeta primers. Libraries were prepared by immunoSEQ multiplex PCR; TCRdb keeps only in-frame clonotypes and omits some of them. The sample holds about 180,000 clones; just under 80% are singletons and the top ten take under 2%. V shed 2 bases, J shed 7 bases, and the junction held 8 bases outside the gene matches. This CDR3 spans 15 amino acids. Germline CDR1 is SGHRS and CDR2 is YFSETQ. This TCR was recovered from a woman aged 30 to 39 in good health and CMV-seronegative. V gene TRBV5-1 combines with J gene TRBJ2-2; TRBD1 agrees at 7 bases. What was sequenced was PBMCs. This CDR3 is CASSFRGITNGELFF. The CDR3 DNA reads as TGCGCCAGCAGCTTCAGGGGGATAACGAACGGGGAGCTGTTTTTT.